This is a list of T cell receptor beta chains from one sample in a study of post-analysis software for immune sequencing data. Each CDR3 protein gets one entry after TCRdb re-called the PCR reads with MiXCR. The sample shows some 370,000 distinct CDR3 sequences, roughly 35% of them seen only once. Sample: blood. The receptors originated from a girl aged 5-17 years with multiple sclerosis. The CDR3 runs from the conserved cysteine through the conserved F or W. The D gene is left open where the match is weak. Not every row has a clone size; where given, it reads once, few, many or a size class.

TRBV5-1	TRBD2	TRBJ2-3	NA	CASNGLAGGSDTQYF	TGCGCCAGCAACGGACTAGCGGGGGGGTCAGATACGCAGTATTTT
TRBV6-5	NA	TRBJ1-6	NA	CASSREDYNSPLHF	TGTGCCAGCAGTCGGGAGGACTATAATTCACCCCTCCACTTT
TRBV2	NA	TRBJ2-1	NA	CASTGLLRDYNEQFF	TGTGCCAGCACTGGACTCCTTCGTGACTACAATGAGCAGTTCTTC
TRBV7-3	NA	TRBJ2-5	few	CASSSNRGETQYF	TGTGCCAGCAGCTCGAATCGAGGAGAGACCCAGTACTTC
TRBV12-3/TRBV12-4	TRBD1	TRBJ1-2	once	CASSLDWDSGDGCTF	TGTGCCAGCAGTTTAGATTGGGACAGCGGGGATGGCTGCACCTTC
TRBV6-6	TRBD1	TRBJ1-1	NA	CASSYLQGAGDTEAFF	TGTGCCAGCAGTTACTTACAGGGGGCGGGAGACACTGAAGCTTTCTTT
TRBV12-3/TRBV12-4	NA	TRBJ2-5	NA	CASSPHPGHFHETQYF	TGTGCCAGCAGTCCCCATCCGGGACATTTTCACGAGACCCAGTACTTC
TRBV6-1	NA	TRBJ2-1	few	CASRGTRQKSSYNEQFF	TGTGCCAGCAGAGGGACGCGCCAAAAAAGCTCCTACAATGAGCAGTTCTTC
TRBV6-5	NA	TRBJ2-4	NA	CASSPGLNKNIQYF	TGTGCCAGCAGCCCGGGACTTAACAAAAACATTCAGTACTTC
TRBV20-1	TRBD2	TRBJ2-3	NA	CSARGERGGYTDTQYF	TGCAGTGCTAGGGGCGAGCGGGGGGGATACACAGATACGCAGTATTTT
TRBV4-1	TRBD1	TRBJ2-1	few	CASSKGQGVVNEQFF	TGCGCCAGCAGCAAAGGACAGGGCGTGGTGAATGAGCAGTTCTTC
TRBV2	NA	TRBJ1-5	NA	CASSESENQPQHF	TGTGCCAGCAGTGAATCCGAGAATCAGCCCCAGCATTTT
TRBV9	NA	TRBJ2-5	NA	CASSVRGEEETQYF	TGTGCCAGCAGCGTAAGGGGGGAGGAAGAGACCCAGTACTTC
TRBV28	TRBD1	TRBJ2-1	NA	CASSSGQLYNEQFF	TGTGCCAGCAGTTCGGGACAGCTGTACAATGAGCAGTTCTTC
TRBV6-5	NA	TRBJ2-5	NA	CASSYSYRGEETQYF	TGTGCCAGCAGTTACTCTTATAGGGGAGAAGAGACCCAGTACTTC
TRBV6-6	NA	TRBJ1-5	NA	CAGILGGGNQPQHF	TGTGCCGGCATCCTCGGAGGGGGCAATCAGCCCCAGCATTTT
TRBV12-3/TRBV12-4	TRBD2	TRBJ2-2	NA	CASSQPGLGNAGELFF	TGTGCCAGCAGTCAACCGGGACTAGGTAACGCCGGGGAGCTGTTTTTT
TRBV7-2	TRBD2	TRBJ2-3	NA	CASSSLAGGISDTQYF	TGTGCCAGCAGCTCGTTAGCGGGGGGGATTTCAGATACGCAGTATTTT
TRBV6-1	TRBD1	TRBJ2-3	many	CASSEQGADTQYF	TGTGCCAGCAGTGAACAGGGGGCAGATACGCAGTATTTT
TRBV6-5	TRBD1	TRBJ1-1	few	CASTLSRGYTEAFF	TGTGCCAGCACCTTAAGCAGGGGGTACACTGAAGCTTTCTTT
TRBV7-8	NA	TRBJ2-7	NA	CASSLQHEQYF	TGTGCCAGCAGCTTGCAGCACGAGCAGTACTTC
TRBV5-5	NA	TRBJ1-2	NA	CASSLEWGGAGYGYTF	TGTGCCAGCAGCTTGGAGTGGGGGGGCGCGGGCTATGGCTACACCTTC
TRBV7-9	NA	TRBJ1-5	NA	CASSSGGDGDQPQHF	TGTGCCAGCAGCTCCGGCGGGGACGGCGATCAGCCCCAGCATTTT
TRBV10-2	NA	TRBJ2-1	NA	CASSMGGGVYNEQFF	TGCGCCAGCAGTATGGGGGGCGGGGTGTACAATGAGCAGTTCTTC
TRBV10-3	NA	TRBJ1-2	NA	CAITPDRDYYGYTF	TGTGCCATCACTCCAGACCGCGATTACTATGGCTACACCTTC
TRBV4-2	NA	TRBJ2-3	NA	CASTSTDTRYF	TGTGCCAGCACCTCAACAGATACGCGGTATTTT
TRBV5-1	TRBD2	TRBJ2-3	NA	CASSSSSGGTDTQYF	TGCGCCAGCAGCTCTTCTAGCGGGGGGACAGATACGCAGTATTTT
TRBV2	TRBD1	TRBJ2-3	NA	CASGNKGTGADTQYF	TGTGCCAGCGGGAATAAGGGGACAGGAGCAGATACGCAGTATTTT
TRBV20-1	TRBD2	TRBJ2-2	NA	CSARRTSGGPGELFF	TGCAGTGCTAGAAGGACTAGCGGGGGTCCCGGGGAGCTGTTTTTT
TRBV28	TRBD1	TRBJ2-1	NA	CASSDSGTAMKNEQFF	TGTGCCAGCAGCGATTCCGGGACAGCCATGAAGAATGAGCAGTTCTTC
TRBV7-3	NA	TRBJ1-2	NA	CASSSTGTYGYTF	TGTGCCAGCAGCTCAACAGGGACGTATGGCTACACCTTC
TRBV6-4	NA	TRBJ2-1	few	CASSSQGNSYNEQFF	TGTGCCAGCAGTTCACAGGGTAACTCCTACAATGAGCAGTTCTTC
TRBV20-1	NA	TRBJ1-5	NA	CSAINSNQPQHF	TGCAGTGCTATCAATAGCAATCAGCCCCAGCATTTT
TRBV9	TRBD2	TRBJ2-1	few	CASSSWTSGGSNNEQFF	TGTGCCAGCAGCTCCTGGACTAGCGGGGGGAGCAACAATGAGCAGTTCTTC
TRBV7-9	NA	TRBJ2-1	NA	CASSPGLRSPYNEQFF	TGTGCCAGCAGCCCGGGGCTCAGGTCCCCCTACAATGAGCAGTTCTTC
TRBV27	NA	TRBJ2-1	NA	CASSPYRDPRNEQFF	TGTGCCAGCAGTCCTTACAGGGACCCTCGCAATGAGCAGTTCTTC
TRBV11-2	NA	TRBJ2-3	many	CASSLKDRTDTQYF	TGTGCCAGCAGCTTAAAGGATCGCACAGATACGCAGTATTTT
TRBV27	NA	TRBJ2-4	NA	CASSLWATAYERYF	TGTGCCAGCAGTTTGTGGGCCACCGCGTACGAGCGGTACTTC
TRBV29-1	NA	TRBJ1-1	NA	CSVGDTLTNTEAFF	TGCAGCGTTGGGGACACCCTAACTAACACTGAAGCTTTCTTT
TRBV7-2	NA	TRBJ1-2	NA	CASSSYAVGQNYGYTF	TGTGCCAGCAGCTCTTACGCGGTTGGACAGAACTATGGCTACACCTTC
TRBV7-3	TRBD1	TRBJ2-3	NA	CASSQGSGGYTDTQYF	TGTGCCAGCAGCCAAGGGTCAGGGGGATACACAGATACGCAGTATTTT
TRBV7-2	NA	TRBJ1-5	few	CASSQGLGGYGNQPQHF	TGTGCCAGCAGCCAGGGCTTGGGGGGATATGGCAATCAGCCCCAGCATTTT
TRBV20-1	TRBD2	TRBJ2-3	NA	CNASGSSGDTQYF	TGCAATGCTAGCGGGTCATCAGGGGATACGCAGTATTTT
TRBV7-2	NA	TRBJ2-5	few	CASSPRGTIQETQYF	TGTGCCAGCAGCCCACGAGGGACCATCCAAGAGACCCAGTACTTC
TRBV5-1	TRBD1	TRBJ1-2	few	CASSLQGANGYTF	TGCGCCAGCAGCTTGCAGGGGGCAAATGGCTACACCTTC
TRBV12-3/TRBV12-4	NA	TRBJ2-3	few	CASSSRTGAQYF	TGTGCCAGCAGTTCCCGGACGGGGGCGCAGTATTTT
TRBV2	NA	TRBJ1-6	few	CASAGPYNSPLHF	TGTGCCAGCGCTGGCCCCTATAATTCACCCCTCCACTTT